Described below is a single TCR beta chain sequence and its context. The sample carries other DNA sequences with the same CDR3. This entry belongs to a study of blood T cell repertoires in COVID-19. Participants, 18 to 89 years old, spanned about two dozen US areas. TCRdb's copy holds only in-frame clones and misses some; the assay was immunoSEQ multiplex PCR. This sample has approximately 480,000 clones; roughly nine tenths occur once, and the top ten carry about 0.65%. Germline V gene sequence: CDR1 SQVTM, CDR2 ANQGSEA. The CDR3 has 13 residues. V shed 6 bases and J 1 base; nucleotides not matched to a gene: 3.

The TCR was taken from a woman younger than 30 who had recovered from COVID-19. The V gene is TRBV29-1, the J gene TRBJ1-1, with 9 bases fitting TRBD1. The sequencing sample was made of PBMCs or T cells enriched from blood (not recorded which). The CDR3 DNA follows: TGCAGCGTGGGACAGGGTAAGAACACTGAAGCTTTCTTT. This sequence encodes CSVGQGKNTEAFF.